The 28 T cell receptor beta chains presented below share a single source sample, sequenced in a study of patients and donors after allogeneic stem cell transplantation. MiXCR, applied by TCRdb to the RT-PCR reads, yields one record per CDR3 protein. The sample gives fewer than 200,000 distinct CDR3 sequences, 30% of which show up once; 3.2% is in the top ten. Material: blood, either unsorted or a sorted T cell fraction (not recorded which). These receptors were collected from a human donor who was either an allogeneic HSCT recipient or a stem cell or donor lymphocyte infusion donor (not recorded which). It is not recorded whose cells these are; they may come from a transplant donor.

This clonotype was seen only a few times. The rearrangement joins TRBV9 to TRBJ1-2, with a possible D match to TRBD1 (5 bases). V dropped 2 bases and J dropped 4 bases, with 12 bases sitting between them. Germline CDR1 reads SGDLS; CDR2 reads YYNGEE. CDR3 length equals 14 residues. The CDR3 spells CASSVRVLSYGYTF. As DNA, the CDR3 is TGTGCCAGCAGCGTCAGGGTACTTAGCTATGGCTACACCTTC.

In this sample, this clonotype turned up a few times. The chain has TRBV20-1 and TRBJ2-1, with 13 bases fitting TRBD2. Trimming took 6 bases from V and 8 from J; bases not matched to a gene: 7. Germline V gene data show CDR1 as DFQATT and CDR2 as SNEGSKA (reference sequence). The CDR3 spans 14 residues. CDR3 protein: CSALGTSGNHEQFF. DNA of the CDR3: TGCAGTGCACTTGGGACTAGCGGGAACCATGAGCAGTTCTTC.

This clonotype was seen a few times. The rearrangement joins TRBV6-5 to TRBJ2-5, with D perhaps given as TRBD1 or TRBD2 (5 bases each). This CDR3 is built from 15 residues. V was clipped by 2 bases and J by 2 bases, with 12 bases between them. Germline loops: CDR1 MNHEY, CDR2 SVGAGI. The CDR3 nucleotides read TGTGCCAGCAGTTACGGGAGACAGCTTCAAGAGACCCAGTACTTC. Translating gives CASSYGRQLQETQYF.

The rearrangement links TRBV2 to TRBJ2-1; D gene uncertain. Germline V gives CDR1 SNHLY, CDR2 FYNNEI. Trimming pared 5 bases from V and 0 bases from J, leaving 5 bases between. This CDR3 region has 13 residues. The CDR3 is CASSRSSYNEQFF. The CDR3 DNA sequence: TGTGCCAGCAGTAGGAGCTCCTACAATGAGCAGTTCTTC.

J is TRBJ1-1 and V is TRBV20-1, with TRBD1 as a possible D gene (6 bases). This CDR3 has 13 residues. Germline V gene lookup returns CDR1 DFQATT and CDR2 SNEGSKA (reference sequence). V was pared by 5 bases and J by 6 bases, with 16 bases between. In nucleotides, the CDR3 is TGCAGTGCTCCCTGGGAGGGGGTCGCTGAAGCTTTCTTT. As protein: CSAPWEGVAEAFF.

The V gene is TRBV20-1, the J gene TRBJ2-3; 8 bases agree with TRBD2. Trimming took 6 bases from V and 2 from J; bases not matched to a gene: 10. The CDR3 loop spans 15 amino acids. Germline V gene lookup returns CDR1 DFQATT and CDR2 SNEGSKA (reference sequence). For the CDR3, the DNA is TGCAGTGCGGTCGACGGGACTAGAGTCACAGATACGCAGTATTTT. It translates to CSAVDGTRVTDTQYF.

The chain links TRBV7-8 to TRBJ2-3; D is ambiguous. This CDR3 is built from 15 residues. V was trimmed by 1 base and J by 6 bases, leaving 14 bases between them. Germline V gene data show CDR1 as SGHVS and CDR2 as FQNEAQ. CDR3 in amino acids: CASSLGPSRLDTQYF. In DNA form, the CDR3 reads TGTGCCAGCAGCTTAGGCCCTAGTCGGCTTGATACGCAGTATTTT.

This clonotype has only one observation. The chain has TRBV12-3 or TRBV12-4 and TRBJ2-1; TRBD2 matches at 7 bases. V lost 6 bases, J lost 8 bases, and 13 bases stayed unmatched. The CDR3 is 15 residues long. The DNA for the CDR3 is TGTGCCAGCAGAGGCGGGAGCTTGATTTTAGATGAGCAGTTCTTC. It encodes CASRGGSLILDEQFF.

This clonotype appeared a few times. DNA of the CDR3: TGTGCCAGCACCTTAGCCGGCCTCGACGAGCAGTACTTC. Its translation is CASTLAGLDEQYF. This sequence joins TRBV25-1 and TRBJ2-7, with D unclear. Looked up from germline, CDR1 is MGHDK and CDR2 is SYGVNS. This CDR3 spans 13 amino acids. Trimming removed 7 bases at V and 5 bases at J, with 15 bases between.

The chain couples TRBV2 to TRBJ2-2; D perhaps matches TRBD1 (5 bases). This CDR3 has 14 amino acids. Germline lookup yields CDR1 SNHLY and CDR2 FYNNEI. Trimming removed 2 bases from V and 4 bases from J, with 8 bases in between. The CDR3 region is CASSEQGSTGELFF. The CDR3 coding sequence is TGTGCCAGCAGTGAACAGGGATCCACCGGGGAGCTGTTTTTT.

DNA for the CDR3: TGTGCCAGCAGCCCCACTAATGATTATGAGCAGTTCTTC. Translated: CASSPTNDYEQFF. The chain recombines TRBV11-3 with TRBJ2-1; no clear D. The germline gives CDR1 SGHNT, CDR2 YENEEA. Trimming took 5 bases from V and 8 from J, leaving 13 bases between them. This CDR3 spans 13 amino acids.

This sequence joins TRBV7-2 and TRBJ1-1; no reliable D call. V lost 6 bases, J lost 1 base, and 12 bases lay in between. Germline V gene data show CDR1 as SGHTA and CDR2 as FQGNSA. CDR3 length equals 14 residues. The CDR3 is CASSQTRRNTEAFF. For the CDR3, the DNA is TGTGCCAGCAGTCAGACCCGGAGGAACACTGAAGCTTTCTTT.

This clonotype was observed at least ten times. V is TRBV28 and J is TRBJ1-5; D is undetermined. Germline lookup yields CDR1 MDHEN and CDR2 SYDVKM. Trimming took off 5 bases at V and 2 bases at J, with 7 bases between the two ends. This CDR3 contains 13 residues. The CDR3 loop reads CASSRAGNQPQHF. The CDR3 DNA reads TGTGCCAGCAGTCGGGCGGGCAATCAGCCCCAGCATTTT.

The CDR3 nucleotides read TGTGCCAGCAGCCAAGCCCGAAGAGGGTCCTACACAGATACGCAGTATTTT. The encoded protein is CASSQARRGSYTDTQYF. The rearrangement uses TRBV3-1 and TRBJ2-3, with D perhaps matching TRBD2 (5 bases). Germline CDR1 is LGHDT and CDR2 is YNNKEL (reference sequence). CDR3 length equals 17 residues. Deletions cut 1 base from V and 2 bases from J, with 16 bases between.

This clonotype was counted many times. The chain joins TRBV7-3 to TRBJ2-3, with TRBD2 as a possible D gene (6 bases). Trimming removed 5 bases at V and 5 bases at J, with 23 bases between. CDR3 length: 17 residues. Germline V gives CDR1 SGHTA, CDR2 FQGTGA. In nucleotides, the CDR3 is TGTGCCAGCAGCCTCTCGGGACTCTCAAGGTTTGGAGATACGCAGTATTTT. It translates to CASSLSGLSRFGDTQYF.

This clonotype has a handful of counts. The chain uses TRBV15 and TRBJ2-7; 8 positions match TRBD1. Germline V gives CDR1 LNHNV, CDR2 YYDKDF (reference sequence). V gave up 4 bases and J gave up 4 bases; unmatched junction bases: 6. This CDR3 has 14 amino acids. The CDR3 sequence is CATSNRGYGYEQYF. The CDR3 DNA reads TGTGCCACCAGCAACAGGGGGTACGGGTACGAGCAGTACTTC. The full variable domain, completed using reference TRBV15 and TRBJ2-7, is DAMVIQNPRYQVTQFGKPVTLSCSQTLNHNVMYWYQQKSSQAPKLLFHYYDKDFNNEADTPDNFQSRRPNTSFCFLDIRSPGLGDTAMYLCATSNRGYGYEQYFGPGTRLTVT.

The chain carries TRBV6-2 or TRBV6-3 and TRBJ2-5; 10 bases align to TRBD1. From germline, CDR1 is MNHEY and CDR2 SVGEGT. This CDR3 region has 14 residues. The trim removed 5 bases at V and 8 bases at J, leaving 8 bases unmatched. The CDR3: CASSPDRGPDTQYF. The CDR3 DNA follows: TGTGCCAGCAGTCCAGACAGGGGGCCGGATACCCAGTACTTC.

CDR3: CAYTLAGVETQYF. Written as DNA, the CDR3 is TGTGCCTATACACTAGCGGGAGTTGAGACCCAGTACTTC. The chain has TRBV30 and TRBJ2-5, with 11 bases matching TRBD2. The CDR3 contains 13 residues. V dropped 7 bases and J dropped 5; count of bases not matched to a gene: 6. The germline V gene encodes CDR1 GTSNPN and CDR2 SVGIG (reference sequence).

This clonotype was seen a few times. The CDR3 DNA reads as TGTGCCAGCAGCAACCCCCCCGGGTATTTGAACACTGAAGCTTTCTTT. It codes for CASSNPPGYLNTEAFF. The chain links TRBV6-5 to TRBJ1-1; D is uncertain. Germline V lookup: CDR1 MNHEY, CDR2 SVGAGI. The CDR3 runs to 16 residues. V was cut by 6 bases and J by 0 bases, with 17 bases left in between.

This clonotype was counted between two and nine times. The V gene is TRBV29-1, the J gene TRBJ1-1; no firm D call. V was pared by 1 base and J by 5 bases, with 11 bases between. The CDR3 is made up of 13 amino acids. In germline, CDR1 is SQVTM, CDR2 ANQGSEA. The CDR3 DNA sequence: TGCAGCGTTGAAGGGCGCCAAGTGACTGAAGCTTTCTTT. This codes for CSVEGRQVTEAFF.

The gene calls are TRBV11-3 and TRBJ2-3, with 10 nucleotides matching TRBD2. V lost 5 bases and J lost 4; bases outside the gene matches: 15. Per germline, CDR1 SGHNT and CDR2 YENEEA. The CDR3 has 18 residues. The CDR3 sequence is CASSHPVGASGSSDTQYF. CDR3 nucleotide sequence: TGTGCCAGCAGCCACCCGGTGGGGGCTAGCGGGAGCTCAGATACGCAGTATTTT.

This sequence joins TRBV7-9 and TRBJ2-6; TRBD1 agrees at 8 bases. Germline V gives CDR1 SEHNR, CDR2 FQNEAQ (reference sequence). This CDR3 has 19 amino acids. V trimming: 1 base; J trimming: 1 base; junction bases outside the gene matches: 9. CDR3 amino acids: CASSLEGQGAWSGANVLTF. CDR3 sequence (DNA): TGTGCCAGCAGCTTAGAGGGGCAGGGGGCTTGGTCTGGGGCCAACGTCCTGACTTTC.

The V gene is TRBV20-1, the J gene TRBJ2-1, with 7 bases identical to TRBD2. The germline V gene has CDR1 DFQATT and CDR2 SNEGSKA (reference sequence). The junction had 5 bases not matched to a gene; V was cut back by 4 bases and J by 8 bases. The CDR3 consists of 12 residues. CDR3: CSATRTRYEQFF. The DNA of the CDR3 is TGCAGTGCTACGAGGACTAGATATGAGCAGTTCTTC.

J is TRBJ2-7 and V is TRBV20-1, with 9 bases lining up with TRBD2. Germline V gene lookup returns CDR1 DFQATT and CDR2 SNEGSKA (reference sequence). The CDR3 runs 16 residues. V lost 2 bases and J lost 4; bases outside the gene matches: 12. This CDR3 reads CSARMVGLAIIYEQYF. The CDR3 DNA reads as TGCAGTGCTAGAATGGTTGGACTAGCGATCATTTACGAGCAGTACTTC.

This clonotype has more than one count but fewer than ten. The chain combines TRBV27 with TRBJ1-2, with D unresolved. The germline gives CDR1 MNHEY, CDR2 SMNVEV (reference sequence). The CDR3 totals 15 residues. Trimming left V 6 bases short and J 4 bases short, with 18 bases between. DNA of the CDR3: TGTGCCAGCAGCCAAGGTCGCTGGCCGCGCTATGGCTACACCTTC. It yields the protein CASSQGRWPRYGYTF.

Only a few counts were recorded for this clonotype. CDR3 protein: CSASPGTESRSFTDTQYF. The CDR3, as DNA: TGCAGTGCTAGCCCCGGGACCGAGTCGCGCTCGTTTACAGATACGCAGTATTTT. The genes are TRBV20-1 and TRBJ2-3; D is perhaps TRBD1 or TRBD2 (5 bases each). Trimming left V 3 bases short and J 3 bases short, with 25 bases between. The CDR3 runs 18 residues. Germline CDR1 reads DFQATT; CDR2 reads SNEGSKA (reference sequence).

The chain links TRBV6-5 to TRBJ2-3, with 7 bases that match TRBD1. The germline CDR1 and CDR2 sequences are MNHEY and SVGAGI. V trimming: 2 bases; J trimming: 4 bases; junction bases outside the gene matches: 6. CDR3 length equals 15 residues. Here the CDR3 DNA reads TGTGCCAGCAGTTACGGGACAGTGAAATCAGATACGCAGTATTTT. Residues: CASSYGTVKSDTQYF.

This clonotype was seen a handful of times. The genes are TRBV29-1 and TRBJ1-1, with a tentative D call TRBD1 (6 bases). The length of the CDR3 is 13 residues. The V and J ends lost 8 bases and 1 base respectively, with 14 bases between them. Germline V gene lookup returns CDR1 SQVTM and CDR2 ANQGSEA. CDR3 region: CSSAQGPNTEAFF. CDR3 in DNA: TGCAGCTCAGCACAGGGTCCGAACACTGAAGCTTTCTTT.